This T cell receptor (beta chain) was recorded in a study of blood T cells in healthy people across ages. Study as a whole: Capture by template switching was about one barcoded beta molecule per two T cells.

V was trimmed by 0 bases and J by 5 bases, leaving 8 bases between them. The CDR3 is 14 residues long. Germline assignment: CDR1 DFQATT and CDR2 SNEGSKA (reference sequence). Primers used in a second PCR of roughly 6 to 12 cycles were a sample-barcoded 5' primer and a J-beta primer mix. Each sample provided no less than 2.5 million CDR3-containing paired-end reads. TCRdb re-called the 5' RACE reads through MiXCR, storing one row per CDR3 protein. The table lists roughly 1.7 million distinct CDR3 sequences, about 31% of them singletons. This clonotype showed up just a few times. This chain links TRBV20-1 with TRBJ1-6, with D uncertain. The TCR comes from a woman in her twenties or thirties in good health. The sequencing input was blood. CDR3 sequence: CSARDDKDNSPLHF. CDR3 coding DNA: TGCAGTGCTAGAGACGATAAGGATAATTCACCCCTCCACTTT.